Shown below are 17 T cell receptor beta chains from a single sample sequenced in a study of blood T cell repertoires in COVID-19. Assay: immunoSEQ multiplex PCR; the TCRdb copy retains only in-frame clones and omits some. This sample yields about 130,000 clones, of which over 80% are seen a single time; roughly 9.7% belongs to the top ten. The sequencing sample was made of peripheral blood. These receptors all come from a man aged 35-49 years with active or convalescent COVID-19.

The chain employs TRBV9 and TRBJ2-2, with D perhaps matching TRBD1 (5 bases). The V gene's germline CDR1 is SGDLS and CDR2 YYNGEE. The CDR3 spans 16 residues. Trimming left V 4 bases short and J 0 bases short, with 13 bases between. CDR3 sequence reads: CASSPDPTANTGELFF. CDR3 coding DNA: TGTGCCAGCAGCCCTGACCCGACAGCGAACACCGGGGAGCTGTTTTTT. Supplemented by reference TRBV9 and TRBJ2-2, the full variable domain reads DSGVTQTPKHLITATGQRVTLRCSPRSGDLSVYWYQQSLDQGLQFLIQYYNGEERAKGNILERFSAQQFPDLHSELNLSSLELGDSALYFCASSPDPTANTGELFFGEGSRLTVL.

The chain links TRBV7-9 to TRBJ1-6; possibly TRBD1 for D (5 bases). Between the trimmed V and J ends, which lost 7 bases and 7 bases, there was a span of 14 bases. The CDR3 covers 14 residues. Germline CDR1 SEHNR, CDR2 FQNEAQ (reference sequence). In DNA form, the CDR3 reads TGTGCCAGCACCCCAGGGCGGAACAATTCACCCCTCCACTTT. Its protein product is CASTPGRNNSPLHF.

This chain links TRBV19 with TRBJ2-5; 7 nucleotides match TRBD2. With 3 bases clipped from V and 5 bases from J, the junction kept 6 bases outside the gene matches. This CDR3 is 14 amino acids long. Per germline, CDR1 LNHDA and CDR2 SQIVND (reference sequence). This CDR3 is CASSMLREGETQYF. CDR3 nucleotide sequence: TGTGCCAGTAGTATGCTCAGGGAGGGGGAGACCCAGTACTTC.

CDR3 sequence reads: CASSFGGRVTGELFF. The CDR3 bases are TGTGCCAGCAGCTTTGGGGGCAGGGTCACCGGGGAGCTGTTTTTT. The rearrangement links TRBV5-8 to TRBJ2-2; TRBD1 might be the D (6 bases). Germline V gene lookup returns CDR1 SGHTS and CDR2 YDEGEE. Trimming shortened V by 2 bases and J by 4 bases, and 12 bases separated the two germline ends. The CDR3 is 15 amino acids.

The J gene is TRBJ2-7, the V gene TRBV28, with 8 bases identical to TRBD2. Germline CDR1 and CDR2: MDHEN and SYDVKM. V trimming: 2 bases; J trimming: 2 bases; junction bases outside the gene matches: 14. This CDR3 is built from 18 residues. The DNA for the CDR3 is TGTGCCAGCAGTTTAGGGCGGGGGGCCTCATTGGGTACCTACGAGCAGTACTTC. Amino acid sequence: CASSLGRGASLGTYEQYF.

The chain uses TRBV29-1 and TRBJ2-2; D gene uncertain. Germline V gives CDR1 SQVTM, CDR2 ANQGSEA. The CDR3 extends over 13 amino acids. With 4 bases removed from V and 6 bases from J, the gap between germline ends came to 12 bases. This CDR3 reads CSVGPNQSGELFF. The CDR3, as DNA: TGCAGCGTTGGCCCCAACCAGTCCGGGGAGCTGTTTTTT.

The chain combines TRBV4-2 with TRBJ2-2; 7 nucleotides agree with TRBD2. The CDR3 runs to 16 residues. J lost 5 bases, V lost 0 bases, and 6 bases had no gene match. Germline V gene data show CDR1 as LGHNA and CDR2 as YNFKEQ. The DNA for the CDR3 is TGTGCCAGCAGCCAAGATCAATCGGGGGGTACCGGGGAGCTGTTTTTT. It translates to CASSQDQSGGTGELFF.

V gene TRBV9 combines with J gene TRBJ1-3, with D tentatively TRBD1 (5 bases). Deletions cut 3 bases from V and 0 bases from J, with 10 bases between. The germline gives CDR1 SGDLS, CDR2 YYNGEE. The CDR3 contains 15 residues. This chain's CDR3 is CASSARGSSGNTIYF. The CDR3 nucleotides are TGTGCCAGCAGCGCTAGGGGATCCTCTGGAAACACCATATATTTT.

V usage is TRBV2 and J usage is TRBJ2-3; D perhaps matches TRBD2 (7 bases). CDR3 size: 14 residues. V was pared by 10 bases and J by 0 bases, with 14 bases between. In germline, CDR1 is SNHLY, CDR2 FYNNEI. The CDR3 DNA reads TGTGCCAATAGGGCGGGGGCTAGCACAGATACGCAGTATTTT. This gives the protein CANRAGASTDTQYF.

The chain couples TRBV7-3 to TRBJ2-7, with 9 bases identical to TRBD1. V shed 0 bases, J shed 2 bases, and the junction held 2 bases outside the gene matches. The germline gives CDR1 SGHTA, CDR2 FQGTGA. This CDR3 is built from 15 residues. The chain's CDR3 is CASSLTGQGTYEQYF. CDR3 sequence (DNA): TGTGCCAGCAGCTTAACGGGACAGGGCACCTACGAGCAGTACTTC.

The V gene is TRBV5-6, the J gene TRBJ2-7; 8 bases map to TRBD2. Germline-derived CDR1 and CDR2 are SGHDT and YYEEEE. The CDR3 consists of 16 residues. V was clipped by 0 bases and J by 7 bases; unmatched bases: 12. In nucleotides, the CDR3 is TGTGCCAGCAGCTTGGATGGGGCGGGGGGCCCTCGAGAGCAGTACTTC. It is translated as CASSLDGAGGPREQYF.

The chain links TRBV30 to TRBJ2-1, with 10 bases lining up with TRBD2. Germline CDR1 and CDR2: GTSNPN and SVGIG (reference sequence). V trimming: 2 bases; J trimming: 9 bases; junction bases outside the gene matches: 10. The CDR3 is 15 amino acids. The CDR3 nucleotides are TGTGCCTGGAGTAGGATGAGCGGGGGGGATAGTGAGCAGTTCTTC. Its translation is CAWSRMSGGDSEQFF.

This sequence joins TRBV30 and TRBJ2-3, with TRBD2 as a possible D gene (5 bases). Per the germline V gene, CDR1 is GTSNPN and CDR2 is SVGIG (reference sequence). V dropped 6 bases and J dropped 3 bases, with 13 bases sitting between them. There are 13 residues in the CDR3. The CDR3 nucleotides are TGTGCCTGCCTGTGGGGAGTTACAGATACGCAGTATTTT. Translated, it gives CACLWGVTDTQYF.

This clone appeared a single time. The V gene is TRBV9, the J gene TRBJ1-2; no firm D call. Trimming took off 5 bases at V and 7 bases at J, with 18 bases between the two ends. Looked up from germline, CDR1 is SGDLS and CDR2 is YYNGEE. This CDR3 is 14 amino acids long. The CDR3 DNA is TGTGCCAGCAGGGGAGCGGTTGAGTACCGTGGCTACACCTTC. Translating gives CASRGAVEYRGYTF.

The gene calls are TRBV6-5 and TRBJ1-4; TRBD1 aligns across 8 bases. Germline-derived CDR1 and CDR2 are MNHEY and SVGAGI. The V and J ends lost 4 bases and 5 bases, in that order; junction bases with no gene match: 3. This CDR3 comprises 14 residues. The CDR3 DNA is TGTGCCAGCAGTTCACGACAGGGGAATGAAAAACTGTTTTTT. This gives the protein CASSSRQGNEKLFF.

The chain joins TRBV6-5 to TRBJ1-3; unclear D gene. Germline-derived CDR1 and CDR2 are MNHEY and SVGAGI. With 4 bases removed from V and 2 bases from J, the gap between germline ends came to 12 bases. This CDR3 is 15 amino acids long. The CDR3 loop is CASSSLLGAGNTIYF. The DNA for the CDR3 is TGTGCCAGCAGTTCGCTCTTAGGAGCTGGAAACACCATATATTTT.

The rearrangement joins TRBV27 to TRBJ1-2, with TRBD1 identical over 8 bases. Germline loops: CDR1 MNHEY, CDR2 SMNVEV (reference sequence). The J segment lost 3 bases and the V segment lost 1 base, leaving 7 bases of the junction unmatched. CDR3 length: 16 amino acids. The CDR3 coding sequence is TGTGCCAGCAGTTTATTAGGGGCAGGGGGCGACTATGGCTACACCTTC. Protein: CASSLLGAGGDYGYTF.